Listed here are 29 T cell receptor beta chains from one sample, sequenced in a study of blood T cell repertoires in COVID-19. The protocol was immunoSEQ multiplex PCR, while the TCRdb copy is restricted to in-frame clones and leaves out a portion. The data hold 140,000 to 150,000 clones, with roughly 88% observed a single time. Sequencing input: PBMCs or T cells enriched from blood (not recorded which). These receptors originate from a woman aged 30 to 39 with acute COVID-19.

V and J are TRBV6-2 or TRBV6-3 and TRBJ2-2; 10 bases agree with TRBD2. The CDR3 sequence is 15 residues long. The J segment lost 2 bases and the V segment lost 5 bases, leaving 2 bases of the junction unmatched. Germline V lookup: CDR1 MNHEY, CDR2 SVGEGT. The CDR3 DNA reads as TGTGCCAGCAGTCTAGCGGGAGTTAACACCGGGGAGCTGTTTTTT. This codes for CASSLAGVNTGELFF.

This sequence joins TRBV24-1 and TRBJ2-1, with D possibly matching TRBD2 (5 bases). The length of the CDR3 is 13 residues. Trimming took 3 bases from V and 9 from J, leaving 11 bases between them. The germline V gene encodes CDR1 KGHDR and CDR2 SFDVKD. Here the CDR3 DNA reads TGTGCCACCAGTGATCCAGGAGGAGCTGAGCAGTTCTTC. Its translation: CATSDPGGAEQFF.

This clone appeared a single time. The chain uses TRBV19 and TRBJ1-1; 8 bases line up with TRBD1. CDR1 and CDR2 (germline): LNHDA, SQIVND (reference sequence). V was clipped by 6 bases and J by 7 bases; unmatched bases: 13. CDR3 size: 15 residues. CDR3 bases: TGTGCCAGTAGAGACCCCGGGACAGGAGAGATTGAAGCTTTCTTT. This sequence encodes CASRDPGTGEIEAFF. Filled out from reference TRBV19 and TRBJ1-1, the complete variable domain reads DGGITQSPKYLFRKEGQNVTLSCEQNLNHDAMYWYRQDPGQGLRLIYYSQIVNDFQKGDIAEGYSVSREKKESFPLTVTSAQKNPTAFYLCASRDPGTGEIEAFFGQGTRLTVV.

V is TRBV5-1 and J is TRBJ2-7, with 8 bases that match TRBD2. The length of the CDR3 is 15 residues. Per the germline V gene, CDR1 is SGHRS and CDR2 is YFSETQ. J gave up 5 bases and V 1 base, and 8 bases lay outside the gene matches. The CDR3 is CASSLPLGRDDEQYF. The CDR3 bases are TGCGCCAGCAGCTTGCCGCTCGGGAGGGACGACGAGCAGTACTTC.

The chain combines TRBV27 with TRBJ1-4, with 10 bases fitting TRBD1. The CDR3 loop spans 16 amino acids. V shed 4 bases and J 7 bases; nucleotides not matched to a gene: 9. From germline, CDR1 is MNHEY and CDR2 SMNVEV (reference sequence). The CDR3 spells CASSYSSGTGVEKLFF. The CDR3 nucleotides read TGTGCCAGCAGTTATTCGTCCGGGACAGGGGTTGAAAAACTGTTTTTT.

The rearrangement links TRBV28 to TRBJ1-2, with D unclear. The CDR3 consists of 12 residues. The V and J ends lost 3 bases and 8 bases respectively, with 10 bases between them. Germline V gene data show CDR1 as MDHEN and CDR2 as SYDVKM. The CDR3, as DNA: TGTGCCAGCAGTTTCCAGAAGAGGGGCTACACCTTC. Translated, it gives CASSFQKRGYTF.

The chain links TRBV7-8 to TRBJ1-2; D ambiguous. The CDR3 spans 12 residues. In germline, CDR1 is SGHVS, CDR2 FQNEAQ. V was pared by 5 bases and J by 4 bases, with 8 bases between. The DNA of the CDR3 is TGTGCCAGCAGCCCGGGTATCTATGGCTACACCTTC. Encoded protein: CASSPGIYGYTF.

CDR3 loop: CASSDPGGNTIYF. CDR3 DNA: TGTGCCAGCAGTGATCCAGGGGGAAACACCATATATTTT. The chain has TRBV25-1 and TRBJ1-3; perhaps TRBD1 as D (5 bases). V was shortened by 3 bases and J by 4 bases, with 7 bases between the two germline ends. CDR1 and CDR2 (germline): MGHDK, SYGVNS. The CDR3 loop spans 13 amino acids.

This clone has only one observation. This chain joins TRBV5-6 and TRBJ2-7; D may be TRBD2 (5 bases). The CDR3 sequence is 14 residues long. The germline gives CDR1 SGHDT, CDR2 YYEEEE. Trimming cost V 4 bases and J 2 bases, with 13 bases left between them. The CDR3 loop is CASSRPGITYEQYF. The DNA for the CDR3 is TGTGCCAGCAGCCGGCCCGGGATCACCTACGAGCAGTACTTC.

The rearrangement uses TRBV5-1 and TRBJ1-2, with D possibly being TRBD1 (6 bases). The CDR3 runs to 15 residues. Between the trimmed V and J ends, which lost 5 bases and 0 bases, there was a span of 14 bases. Germline V gene data show CDR1 as SGHRS and CDR2 as YFSETQ. This chain's CDR3 is CASSSQGISNYGYTF. CDR3 nucleotide sequence: TGCGCCAGCAGTTCTCAGGGGATTTCTAACTATGGCTACACCTTC. The full variable domain, in which reference TRBV5-1 and TRBJ1-2 provide the parts outside the CDR3, is KAGVTQTPRYLIKTRGQQVTLSCSPISGHRSVSWYQQTPGQGLQFLFEYFSETQRNKGNFPGRFSGRQFSNSRSEMNVSTLELGDSALYLCASSSQGISNYGYTFGSGTRLTVV.

This clone was seen just once. The CDR3 nucleotides read TGCGCCAGCAGCGAAGGACTAGCGGGCAATGAGCAGTTCTTC. This translates into CASSEGLAGNEQFF. The chain couples TRBV5-1 to TRBJ2-1, with 11 bases fitting TRBD2. Germline CDR1 reads SGHRS; CDR2 reads YFSETQ. With 4 bases clipped from V and 6 bases from J, the junction kept 3 bases outside the gene matches. The CDR3 runs 14 residues.

This chain connects TRBV5-4 to TRBJ1-3; 8 bases line up with TRBD1. After removal of 0 bases from V and 6 bases from J, the junction contained 11 bases not matched to a gene. The CDR3 covers 17 residues. Germline assignment: CDR1 SGHNT and CDR2 YYREEE (reference sequence). In nucleotides, the CDR3 is TGTGCCAGCAGCTTGGGGGGTGGCGGACAGGGAGTAAACACCATATATTTT. This encodes CASSLGGGGQGVNTIYF. Based on the CDR3 plus reference TRBV5-4 and TRBJ1-3, the full variable domain is ETGVTQSPTHLIKTRGQQVTLRCSSQSGHNTVSWYQQALGQGPQFIFQYYREEENGRGNFPPRFSGLQFPNYSSELNVNALELDDSALYLCASSLGGGGQGVNTIYFGEGSWLTVV.

The chain joins TRBV7-3 to TRBJ2-1, with TRBD2 matching 14 bases. The germline gives CDR1 SGHTA, CDR2 FQGTGA. The CDR3 contains 15 residues. The ends lost 4 bases at V and 8 bases at J; junction bases unmatched: 4. DNA of the CDR3: TGTGCCAGCAGCTCGGGACTAGCGGGAGTTGATGAGCAGTTCTTC. It is translated as CASSSGLAGVDEQFF. Complete variable domain (other parts from reference TRBV7-3 and TRBJ2-1): GAGVSQTPSNKVTEKGKYVELRCDPISGHTALYWYRQSLGQGPEFLIYFQGTGAADDSGLPNDRFFAVRPEGSVSTLKIQRTERGDSAVYLCASSSGLAGVDEQFFGPGTRLTVL.

This sequence joins TRBV5-1 and TRBJ2-5, with 14 nucleotides matching TRBD2. Germline V lookup: CDR1 SGHRS, CDR2 YFSETQ. The CDR3 spans 16 residues. The V gene end was trimmed by 3 bases and the J gene end by 5 bases; junction bases not matched to a gene: 6. The CDR3 DNA reads as TGCGCCAGCAGCTCGGGACTAGCGGGAGCTCGGGAGACCCAGTACTTC. It yields the protein CASSSGLAGARETQYF.

The chain has TRBV19 and TRBJ2-7, with TRBD2 matching 9 bases. This CDR3 contains 15 residues. Looked up from germline, CDR1 is LNHDA and CDR2 is SQIVND (reference sequence). V lost 3 bases to trimming and J lost 2 bases; unmatched junction nucleotides: 5. The CDR3: CASSISGSVTYEQYF. Here the CDR3 DNA reads TGTGCCAGTAGTATTAGCGGGAGCGTTACCTACGAGCAGTACTTC.

This rearrangement joins TRBV6-6 to TRBJ2-1; D perhaps matches TRBD1 (7 bases). Per the germline V gene, CDR1 is MNHNY and CDR2 is SVGAGI (reference sequence). The CDR3 consists of 14 residues. V was trimmed by 2 bases and J by 7 bases, leaving 12 bases between them. Here the CDR3 reads CASSYGQGGNEQFF. CDR3 sequence (DNA): TGTGCCAGCAGTTACGGCCAGGGGGGAAATGAGCAGTTCTTC.

The rearrangement uses TRBV6-2 or TRBV6-3 and TRBJ2-3; 13 bases are shared with TRBD2. V was clipped by 5 bases and J by 5 bases; unmatched bases: 7. This CDR3 has 16 residues. In germline, CDR1 is MNHEY, CDR2 SVGEGT. The CDR3 region is CASSDGLAGVVDTQYF. As DNA, the CDR3 is TGTGCCAGCAGTGACGGACTAGCGGGAGTGGTAGATACGCAGTATTTT.

CDR3 sequence reads: CASSQGHTYEQYF. The CDR3 region has the DNA TGTGCCAGCAGCCAGGGCCATACCTACGAGCAGTACTTC. This sequence joins TRBV12-3 or TRBV12-4 and TRBJ2-7, with D possibly being TRBD1 (5 bases). Trimming pared 6 bases from V and 2 bases from J, leaving 11 bases between. The CDR3 loop spans 13 amino acids.

This chain links TRBV11-2 with TRBJ2-1; 9 nucleotides agree with TRBD2. The CDR3 sequence is 15 residues long. CDR1 is SGHAT and CDR2 is FQNNGV in the germline V gene. Trimming at V came to 3 bases and at J to 4 bases, leaving 4 bases not matched to a gene. The CDR3, as DNA: TGTGCCAGCAGCTTCTTAGCGGGGGCTTACAATGAGCAGTTCTTC. Its protein product is CASSFLAGAYNEQFF.

The chain combines TRBV27 with TRBJ1-1; tentative D call: TRBD1 (6 bases). Germline CDR1 MNHEY, CDR2 SMNVEV (reference sequence). Trimming cost V 0 bases and J 8 bases, with 13 bases left between them. The CDR3 has 14 residues. CDR3 bases: TGTGCCAGCAGTTTATCTCCCGACAGGCCCGAAGCTTTCTTT. This translates into CASSLSPDRPEAFF.

This clone was counted a few times. This sequence joins TRBV11-2 and TRBJ1-6; D possibly corresponds to TRBD1 (5 bases). Trimming shortened V by 5 bases and J by 9 bases, and 17 bases separated the two germline ends. Germline V gene data show CDR1 as SGHAT and CDR2 as FQNNGV. The CDR3 is made up of 15 amino acids. The CDR3 DNA is TGTGCCAGCAGCGCCCCGGGCACCGGGGGTTCACCCCTCCACTTT. It yields the protein CASSAPGTGGSPLHF. Supplemented by reference TRBV11-2 and TRBJ1-6, the full variable domain reads EAGVAQSPRYKIIEKRQSVAFWCNPISGHATLYWYQQILGQGPKLLIQFQNNGVVDDSQLPKDRFSAERLKGVDSTLKIQPAKLEDSAVYLCASSAPGTGGSPLHFGNGTRLTVT.

V gene TRBV29-1 combines with J gene TRBJ2-7; D possibly corresponds to TRBD1 (5 bases). The CDR3 has 13 residues. Trimming removed 5 bases from V and 0 bases from J, with 11 bases in between. CDR1 is SQVTM and CDR2 is ANQGSEA in the germline V gene. CDR3 residues: CSVLHRSSYEQYF. The CDR3 region has the DNA TGCAGCGTTCTTCACAGGAGCTCCTACGAGCAGTACTTC.

The chain joins TRBV7-2 to TRBJ2-1; maybe TRBD1 (5 bases). Germline V CDR1 and CDR2: SGHTA, FQGNSA. With 2 bases removed from V and 8 bases from J, the gap between germline ends came to 16 bases. This CDR3 region has 15 residues. CDR3 region: CASSLMSGMVYEQFF. CDR3 coding DNA: TGTGCCAGCAGCTTAATGTCAGGGATGGTCTATGAGCAGTTCTTC.

This CDR3 reads CASSLPTSGGGNEQFF. As DNA, the CDR3 is TGTGCCAGCAGCTTACCCACTAGCGGGGGGGGCAATGAGCAGTTCTTC. The genes are TRBV7-2 and TRBJ2-1; 13 positions agree with TRBD2. The CDR3 sequence is 16 residues long. Per germline, CDR1 SGHTA and CDR2 FQGNSA. The V and J ends lost 2 bases and 6 bases, in that order; junction bases with no gene match: 4.

This sequence joins TRBV19 and TRBJ1-5; D may be TRBD1 (5 bases). The CDR3 contains 13 residues. The V and J ends lost 4 bases and 6 bases respectively, with 10 bases between them. The germline gives CDR1 LNHDA, CDR2 SQIVND (reference sequence). CDR3 sequence: CASSTQVLQPQHF. In DNA form, the CDR3 reads TGTGCCAGTAGTACACAGGTACTTCAGCCCCAGCATTTT.

This clone is a singleton in its sample. The J gene is TRBJ2-1, the V gene TRBV14; TRBD2 matches at 10 bases. The CDR3 length is 17 residues. The germline V gene encodes CDR1 SGHDN and CDR2 FVKESK. The J segment lost 3 bases and the V segment lost 0 bases, leaving 5 bases of the junction unmatched. The CDR3 reads CASSQDLGLAVYNEQFF. The CDR3 DNA follows: TGTGCCAGCAGCCAAGATCTAGGACTAGCGGTCTACAATGAGCAGTTCTTC.

This clone was seen once. V is TRBV29-1 and J is TRBJ1-2; no clear D. Between the trimmed V and J ends, which lost 7 bases and 5 bases, there was a span of 17 bases. Germline loops: CDR1 SQVTM, CDR2 ANQGSEA. The CDR3 covers 13 residues. CDR3 nucleotide sequence: TGCAGCGCTAGATTAGAGGATGGTTATGGCTACACCTTC. Translating it yields CSARLEDGYGYTF.

V is TRBV19 and J is TRBJ1-5, with D hard to call. V lost 5 bases, J lost 6 bases, and 11 bases lay in between. Germline V gives CDR1 LNHDA, CDR2 SQIVND (reference sequence). The CDR3 contains 13 residues. The CDR3 sequence: CASSGRGSQPQHF. The CDR3 nucleotides are TGTGCCAGTAGTGGCCGGGGTAGTCAGCCCCAGCATTTT. Drawing the rest from reference TRBV19 and TRBJ1-5, the complete variable domain is DGGITQSPKYLFRKEGQNVTLSCEQNLNHDAMYWYRQDPGQGLRLIYYSQIVNDFQKGDIAEGYSVSREKKESFPLTVTSAQKNPTAFYLCASSGRGSQPQHFGDGTRLSIL.

The rearrangement uses TRBV5-4 and TRBJ1-2, with D tentatively TRBD1 (5 bases). The length of the CDR3 is 15 residues. The V and J ends lost 1 base and 5 bases respectively, with 15 bases between them. Germline-derived CDR1 and CDR2 are SGHNT and YYREEE (reference sequence). The CDR3, as DNA: TGTGCCAGCAGCTTGCAGGGACTGACGATTTATGGCTACACCTTC. As protein: CASSLQGLTIYGYTF.